This T cell receptor beta chain was sequenced for a study of T cells in Graves' hyperthyroidism and ophthalmopathy. Ten or more counts support this clonotype. Its target is not known. There were TCR beta CDR3 regions amplified from RNA transcripts. The HTBI primer set drove a first-round RT-PCR of the TCR CDR3. TCRdb passed the multiplex PCR reads through MiXCR, listing each CDR3 protein once. The profile shows hundreds of thousands of distinct CDR3 sequences, about two fifths of them singletons. Exclusion followed for patients with uncontrolled infection, other autoimmune disease, pregnancy or lactation. Cells are PBMCs isolated from more than 8.5 ml of fresh blood. Overall study results and limits: Most thyroid clonotypes expanded above 0.001 were also detected in blood. Onset of ophthalmopathy came a median roughly 6 months after the model predicted it.

CDR1 ENHRY and CDR2 SYGVKD come from the germline V gene. This CDR3 spans 12 amino acids. V lost 8 bases to trimming and J lost 1 base, with 9 bases between them. Sequencing used blood. V is TRBV10-3 and J is TRBJ2-7, with D hard to call. The source of this sequence is a man aged 18 to 29 with Graves' hyperthyroidism. CDR3 amino acids: CAIGQISYEQYF. CDR3 nucleotide sequence: TGTGCCATCGGCCAGATTTCCTACGAGCAGTACTTC.